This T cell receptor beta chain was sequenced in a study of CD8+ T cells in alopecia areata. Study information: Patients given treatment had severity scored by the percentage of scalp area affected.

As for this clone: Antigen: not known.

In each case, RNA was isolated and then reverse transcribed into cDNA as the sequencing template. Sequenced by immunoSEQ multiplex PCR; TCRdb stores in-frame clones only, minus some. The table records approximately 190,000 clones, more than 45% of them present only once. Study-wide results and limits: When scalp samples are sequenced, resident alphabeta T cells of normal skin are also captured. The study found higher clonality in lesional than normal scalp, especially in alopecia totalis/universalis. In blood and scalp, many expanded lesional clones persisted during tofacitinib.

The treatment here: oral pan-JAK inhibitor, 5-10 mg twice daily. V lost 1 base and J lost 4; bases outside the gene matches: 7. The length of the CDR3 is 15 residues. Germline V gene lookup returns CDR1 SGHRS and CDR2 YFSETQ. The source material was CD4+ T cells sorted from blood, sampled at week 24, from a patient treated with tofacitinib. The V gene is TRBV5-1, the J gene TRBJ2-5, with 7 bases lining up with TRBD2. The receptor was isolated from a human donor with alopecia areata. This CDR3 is CASSLLAERGETQYF. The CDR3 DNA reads TGCGCCAGCAGCTTGCTAGCGGAGAGGGGAGAGACCCAGTACTTC. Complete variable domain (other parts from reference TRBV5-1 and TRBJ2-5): KAGVTQTPRYLIKTRGQQVTLSCSPISGHRSVSWYQQTPGQGLQFLFEYFSETQRNKGNFPGRFSGRQFSNSRSEMNVSTLELGDSALYLCASSLLAERGETQYFGPGTRLLVL.